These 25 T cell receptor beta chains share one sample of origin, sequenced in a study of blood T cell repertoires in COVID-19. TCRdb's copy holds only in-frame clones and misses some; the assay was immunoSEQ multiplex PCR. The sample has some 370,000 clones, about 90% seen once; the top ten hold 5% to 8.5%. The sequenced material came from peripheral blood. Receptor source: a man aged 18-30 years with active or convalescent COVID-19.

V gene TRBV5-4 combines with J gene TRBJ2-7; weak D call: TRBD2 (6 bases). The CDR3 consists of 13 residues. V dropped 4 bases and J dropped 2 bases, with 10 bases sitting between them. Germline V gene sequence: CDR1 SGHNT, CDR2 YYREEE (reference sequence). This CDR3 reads CASSRDWAYEQYF. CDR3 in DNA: TGTGCCAGCAGCCGGGACTGGGCCTACGAGCAGTACTTC.

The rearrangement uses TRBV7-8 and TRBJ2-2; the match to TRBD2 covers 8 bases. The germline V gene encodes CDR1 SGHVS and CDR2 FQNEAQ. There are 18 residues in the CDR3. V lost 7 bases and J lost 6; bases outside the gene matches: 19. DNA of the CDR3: TGTGCCAGCAACTCCCGGGAGAGGAGCGGGGGCTTCGCCGGGGAGCTGTTTTTT. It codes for CASNSRERSGGFAGELFF.

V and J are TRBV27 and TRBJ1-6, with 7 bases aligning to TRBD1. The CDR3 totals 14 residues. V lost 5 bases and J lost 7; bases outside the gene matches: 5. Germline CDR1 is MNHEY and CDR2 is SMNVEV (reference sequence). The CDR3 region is CASSIQGNNSPLHF. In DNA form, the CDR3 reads TGTGCCAGCAGTATACAGGGGAACAATTCACCCCTCCACTTT.

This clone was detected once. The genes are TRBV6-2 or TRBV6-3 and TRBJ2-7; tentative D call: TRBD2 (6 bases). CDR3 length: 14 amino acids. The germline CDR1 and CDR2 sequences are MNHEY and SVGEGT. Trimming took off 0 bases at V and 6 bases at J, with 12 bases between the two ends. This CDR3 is CASSYSGRSGEQYF. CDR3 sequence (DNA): TGTGCCAGCAGTTACTCGGGGAGGTCTGGCGAGCAGTACTTC.

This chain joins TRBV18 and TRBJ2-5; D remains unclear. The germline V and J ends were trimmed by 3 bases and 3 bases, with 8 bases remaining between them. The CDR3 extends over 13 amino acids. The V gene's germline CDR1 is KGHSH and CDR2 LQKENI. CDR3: CASSPSIKETQYF. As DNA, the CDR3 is TGTGCCAGCTCACCTAGCATAAAAGAGACCCAGTACTTC.

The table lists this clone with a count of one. CDR3 coding DNA: TGTGCCAGCAGCTTATGGGCTAGCGGGAACACAGATACGCAGTATTTT. Translation gives CASSLWASGNTDTQYF. The chain recombines TRBV7-9 with TRBJ2-3; 9 bases map to TRBD2. The CDR3 covers 16 residues. Germline V CDR1 and CDR2: SEHNR, FQNEAQ (reference sequence). V lost 2 bases to trimming and J lost 2 bases; unmatched junction nucleotides: 5.

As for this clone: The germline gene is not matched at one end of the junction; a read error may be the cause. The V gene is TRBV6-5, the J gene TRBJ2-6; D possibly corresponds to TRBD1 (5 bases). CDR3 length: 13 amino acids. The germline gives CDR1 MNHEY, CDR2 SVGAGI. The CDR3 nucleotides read TGTGCCATCAGACGCTCTGGGGCCAACGTGCTGACTTTC. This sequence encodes CAIRRSGANVLTF.

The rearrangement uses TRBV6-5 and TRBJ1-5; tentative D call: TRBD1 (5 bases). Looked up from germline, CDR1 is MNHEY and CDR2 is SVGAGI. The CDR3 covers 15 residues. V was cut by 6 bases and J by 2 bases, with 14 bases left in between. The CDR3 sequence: CASRGAGVGNQPQHF. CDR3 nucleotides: TGTGCCAGCAGAGGGGCGGGAGTGGGCAATCAGCCCCAGCATTTT.

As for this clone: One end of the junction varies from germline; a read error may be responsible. CDR3 in DNA: TGTGCCAGCAGTGCGGTGAAGACTGAAGCTTTCTTT. Translated, it gives CASSAVKTEAFF. This chain uses TRBV28 with TRBJ1-1; D not resolved. This CDR3 comprises 12 residues. In germline, CDR1 is MDHEN, CDR2 SYDVKM.

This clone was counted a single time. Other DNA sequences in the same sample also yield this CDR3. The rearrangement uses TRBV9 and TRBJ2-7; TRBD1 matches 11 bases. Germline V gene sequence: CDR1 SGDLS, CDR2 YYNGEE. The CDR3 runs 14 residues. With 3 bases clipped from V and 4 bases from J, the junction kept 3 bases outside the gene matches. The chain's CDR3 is CASSAGTGGYEQYF. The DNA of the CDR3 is TGTGCCAGCAGCGCCGGGACAGGGGGGTACGAGCAGTACTTC.

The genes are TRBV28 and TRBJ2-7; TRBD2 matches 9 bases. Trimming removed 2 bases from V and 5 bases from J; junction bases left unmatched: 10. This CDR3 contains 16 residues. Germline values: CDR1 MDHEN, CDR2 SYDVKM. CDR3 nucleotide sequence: TGTGCCAGCAGTTTACCCGGACTAGCGCCTACTGACGAGCAGTACTTC. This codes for CASSLPGLAPTDEQYF.

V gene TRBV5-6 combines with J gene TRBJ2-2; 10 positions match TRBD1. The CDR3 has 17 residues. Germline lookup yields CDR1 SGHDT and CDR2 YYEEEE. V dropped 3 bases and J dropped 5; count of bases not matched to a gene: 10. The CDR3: CASSSEVRDRGTGELFF. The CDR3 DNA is TGTGCCAGCAGCTCTGAGGTCCGGGACAGGGGAACCGGGGAGCTGTTTTTT.

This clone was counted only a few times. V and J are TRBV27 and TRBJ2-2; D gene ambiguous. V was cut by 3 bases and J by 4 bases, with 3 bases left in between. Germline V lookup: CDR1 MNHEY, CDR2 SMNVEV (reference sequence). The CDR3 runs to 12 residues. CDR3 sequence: CASSFLTGELFF. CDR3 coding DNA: TGTGCCAGCAGTTTTCTCACCGGGGAGCTGTTTTTT.

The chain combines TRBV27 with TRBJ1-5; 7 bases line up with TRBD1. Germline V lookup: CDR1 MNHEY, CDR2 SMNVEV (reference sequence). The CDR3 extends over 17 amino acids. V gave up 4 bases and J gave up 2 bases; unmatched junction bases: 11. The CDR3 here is CASSWSGRGDGNQPQHF. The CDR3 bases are TGTGCCAGCAGTTGGTCGGGCAGGGGGGATGGCAATCAGCCCCAGCATTTT.

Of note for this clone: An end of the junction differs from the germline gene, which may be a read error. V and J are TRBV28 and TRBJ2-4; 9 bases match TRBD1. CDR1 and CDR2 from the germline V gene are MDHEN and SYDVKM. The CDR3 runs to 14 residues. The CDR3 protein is CASSLLPGQGLWHF. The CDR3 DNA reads TGTGCCAGCAGTTTATTGCCGGGACAGGGCCTTTGGCACTTC.

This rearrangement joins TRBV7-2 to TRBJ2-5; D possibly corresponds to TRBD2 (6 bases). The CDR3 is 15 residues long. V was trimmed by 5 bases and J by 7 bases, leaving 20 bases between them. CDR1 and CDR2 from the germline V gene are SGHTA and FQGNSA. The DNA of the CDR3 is TGTGCCAGCAGCCTAGTAGGGACTGCAAAGGGGACCCAGTACTTC. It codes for CASSLVGTAKGTQYF. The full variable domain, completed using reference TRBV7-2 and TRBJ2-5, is GAGVSQSPSNKVTEKGKDVELRCDPISGHTALYWYRQSLGQGLEFLIYFQGNSAPDKSGLPSDRFSAERTGGSVSTLTIQRTQQEDSAVYLCASSLVGTAKGTQYFGPGTRLLVL.

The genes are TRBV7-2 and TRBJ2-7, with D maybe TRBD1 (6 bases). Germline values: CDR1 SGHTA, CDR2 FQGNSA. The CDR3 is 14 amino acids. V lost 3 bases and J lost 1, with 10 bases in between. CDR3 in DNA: TGTGCCAGCAGCTTCAGGGGTTCTTCCTACGAGCAGTACTTC. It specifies CASSFRGSSYEQYF.

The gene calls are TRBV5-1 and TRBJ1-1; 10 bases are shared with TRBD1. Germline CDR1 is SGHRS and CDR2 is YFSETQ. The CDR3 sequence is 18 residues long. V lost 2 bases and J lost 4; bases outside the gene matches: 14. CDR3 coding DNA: TGCGCCAGCAGCTTCACACGGGGGACAGGGGCTCTTGGCACTGAAGCTTTCTTT. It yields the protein CASSFTRGTGALGTEAFF.

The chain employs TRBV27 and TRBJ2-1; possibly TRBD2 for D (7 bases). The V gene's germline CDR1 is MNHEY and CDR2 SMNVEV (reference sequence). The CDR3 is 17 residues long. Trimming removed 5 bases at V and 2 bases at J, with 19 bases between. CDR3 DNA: TGTGCCAGCAGTCTCGGTGGGGGGGCTGGAACCTACAATGAGCAGTTCTTC. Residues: CASSLGGGAGTYNEQFF.

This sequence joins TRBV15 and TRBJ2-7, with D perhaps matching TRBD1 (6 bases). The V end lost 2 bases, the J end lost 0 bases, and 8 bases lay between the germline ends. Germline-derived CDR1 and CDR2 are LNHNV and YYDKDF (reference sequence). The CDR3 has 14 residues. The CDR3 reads CATSRTGSSYEQYF. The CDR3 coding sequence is TGTGCCACCAGCAGAACAGGGAGCTCCTACGAGCAGTACTTC.

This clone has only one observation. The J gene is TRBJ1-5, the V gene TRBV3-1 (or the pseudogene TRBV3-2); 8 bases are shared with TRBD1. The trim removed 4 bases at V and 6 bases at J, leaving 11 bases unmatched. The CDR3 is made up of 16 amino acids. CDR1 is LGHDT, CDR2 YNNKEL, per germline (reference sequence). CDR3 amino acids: CASSPSYGQGTQPQHF. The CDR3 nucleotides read TGTGCCAGCAGCCCAAGCTATGGACAGGGTACTCAGCCCCAGCATTTT.

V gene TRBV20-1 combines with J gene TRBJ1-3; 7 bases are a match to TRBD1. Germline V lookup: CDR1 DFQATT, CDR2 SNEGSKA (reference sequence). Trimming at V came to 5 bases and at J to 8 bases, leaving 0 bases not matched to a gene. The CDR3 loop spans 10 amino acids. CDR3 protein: CSAQGDTIYF. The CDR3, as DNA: TGCAGTGCTCAGGGGGACACCATATATTTT.

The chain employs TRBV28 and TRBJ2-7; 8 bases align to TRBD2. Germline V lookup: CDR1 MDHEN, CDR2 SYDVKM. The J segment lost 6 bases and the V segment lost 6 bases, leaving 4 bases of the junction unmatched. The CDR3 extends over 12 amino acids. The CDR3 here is CASSLSGVEQYF. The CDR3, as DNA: TGTGCCAGCAGCCTTAGCGGGGTCGAGCAGTACTTC.

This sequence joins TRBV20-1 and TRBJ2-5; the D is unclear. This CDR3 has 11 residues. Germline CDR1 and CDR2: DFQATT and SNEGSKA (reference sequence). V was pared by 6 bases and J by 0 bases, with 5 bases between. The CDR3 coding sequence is TGCAGTGCCACACACCAAGAGACCCAGTACTTC. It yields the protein CSATHQETQYF.

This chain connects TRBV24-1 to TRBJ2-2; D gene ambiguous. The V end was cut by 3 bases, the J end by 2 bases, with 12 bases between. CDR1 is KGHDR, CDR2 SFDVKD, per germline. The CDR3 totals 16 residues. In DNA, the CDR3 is TGTGCCACCAGTGATACTAAACACGCAAACACCGGGGAGCTGTTTTTT. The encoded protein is CATSDTKHANTGELFF.